Presented here are 5 T cell receptor beta chains from one specimen sequenced in a study of blood T cells in healthy people across ages. The second PCR ran about 7 to 12 cycles with a sample-barcoded 5' primer and J-beta primers. One entry per CDR3 protein results from TCRdb running MiXCR on the 5' RACE reads. The sample lists roughly 1.9 million distinct CDR3 sequences; roughly two fifths were seen once. Sequenced: blood. The receptors shown here come from a human donor in good health.

This clonotype appeared a few times. CDR3 sequence: CASSLTGGLTYEQYF. DNA of the CDR3: TGTGCCAGCAGCCTTACGGGGGGACTTACCTACGAGCAGTACTTC. The gene calls are TRBV7-2 and TRBJ2-7; the match to TRBD2 covers 7 bases. The trim removed 5 bases at V and 2 bases at J, leaving 9 bases unmatched. Germline V gives CDR1 SGHTA, CDR2 FQGNSA. The CDR3 spans 15 residues.

The rearrangement links TRBV9 to TRBJ1-5; 10 bases match TRBD1. The ends lost 3 bases at V and 4 bases at J; junction bases unmatched: 10. The CDR3 covers 17 residues. The germline CDR1 and CDR2 sequences are SGDLS and YYNGEE. The CDR3 DNA reads TGTGCCAGCAGCGGACTTTCCGGGACAGGGGTGAATCAGCCCCAGCATTTT. Translation gives CASSGLSGTGVNQPQHF.

This clonotype was found a few times. This chain links TRBV2 with TRBJ2-7; a weak D match, TRBD2 (5 bases). The germline V and J ends were trimmed by 4 bases and 3 bases, with 19 bases remaining between them. CDR1 and CDR2 from the germline V gene are SNHLY and FYNNEI. The CDR3 contains 16 residues. DNA of the CDR3: TGTGCCAGCAGTGGGTACGACGCCTCGGGGAACTACGAGCAGTACTTC. Protein: CASSGYDASGNYEQYF.

This clonotype was detected a few times. The chain employs TRBV20-1 and TRBJ2-7; 9 bases are a match to TRBD1. This CDR3 region has 14 residues. Germline V CDR1 and CDR2: DFQATT, SNEGSKA (reference sequence). V lost 5 bases, J lost 5 bases, and 10 bases stayed unmatched. CDR3 protein: CSASTGTGINEQYF. The CDR3 nucleotides are TGCAGTGCTTCAACCGGGACAGGGATTAACGAGCAGTACTTC.

The chain joins TRBV6-5 to TRBJ1-4; unclear D gene. CDR3 length: 16 residues. V gave up 0 bases and J gave up 5 bases, with 13 bases separating them. Germline-derived CDR1 and CDR2 are MNHEY and SVGAGI. This CDR3 reads CASSYSLPAINEKLFF. DNA for the CDR3: TGTGCCAGCAGTTACTCGCTACCGGCTATAAATGAAAAACTGTTTTTT.